Shown below are 3 T cell receptor beta chains from a single sample sequenced in a study of identical twins (dated by TCRdb to between 2015 and 2016). Libraries were built with 5' RACE. Sequencing was carried out with an Illumina HiSeq 2000. TCRdb trimmed the raw reads at Q25, called clones with MiXCR and kept productive beta chains. Entries are consolidated by CDR3 protein sequence, retaining the most common genes and DNA. This sample comprises about 890,000 distinct CDR3 sequences, 9% to 15% of them detected only once. Together, the top ten hold under 2% of the sample. The same data also contributed to another study, on yellow fever vaccine responses in identical twins.

Sequencing was done on a sample of PBMCs. Every receptor here comes from a woman under 30 in good health.

This clonotype was seen ten or more times. The chain carries TRBV6-5 and TRBJ2-2; 7 positions match TRBD2. Germline V gene data show CDR1 as MNHEY and CDR2 as SVGAGI. V lost 0 bases and J lost 5; bases outside the gene matches: 0. The CDR3 is 14 amino acids. CDR3: CASSYSGGTGELFF. In DNA form, the CDR3 reads TGTGCCAGCAGTTACTCGGGGGGGACCGGGGAGCTGTTTTTT.

Only a few counts were recorded for this clonotype. The V and J genes are TRBV28 and TRBJ2-3; no clear D gene. Trimming took off 2 bases at V and 6 bases at J, with 9 bases between the two ends. The V gene's germline CDR1 is MDHEN and CDR2 SYDVKM. The CDR3 contains 13 residues. CDR3 in amino acids: CASSLRSSDTQYF. In nucleotides, the CDR3 is TGTGCCAGCAGTTTACGGTCTAGTGATACGCAGTATTTT. The whole variable domain, filled in from reference TRBV28 and TRBJ2-3, reads DVKVTQSSRYLVKRTGEKVFLECVQDMDHENMFWYRQDPGLGLRLIYFSYDVKMKEKGDIPEGYSVSREKKERFSLILESASTNQTSMYLCASSLRSSDTQYFGPGTRLTVL.

This clonotype was counted only a few times. The chain employs TRBV6-5 and TRBJ2-1, with 16 bases fitting TRBD2. Germline CDR1 reads MNHEY; CDR2 reads SVGAGI. The CDR3 is 16 residues long. After removal of 0 bases from V and 10 bases from J, the junction contained 3 bases not matched to a gene. The CDR3 sequence: CASSYSGTSGRGEQFF. The CDR3 nucleotides are TGTGCCAGCAGTTACTCGGGGACTAGCGGGAGGGGCGAGCAGTTCTTC.